These T cell receptor beta chains were read from a single sample in a study of shared clonotypes between healthy human individuals. Clones were sequenced by immunoSEQ multiplex PCR, and TCRdb holds only the in-frame ones, with some missing. The profile shows over 300,000 clones, around 90% of them singletons. The sample was memory CD8+ T cells sorted from blood. These receptors came from a man between 18 and 35 years old in good health. CDR3s include the opening cysteine and the closing phenylalanine or tryptophan. A D gene is named only where the DNA matches it firmly. A row's size may be missing; if present it is once, few, many or a size class.

v_call	cdr3_length	j_call	d_call	clone_size	cdr3_aa	cdr3_nt
TRBV7-2	14	TRBJ1-2	TRBD1	.	CASSRGQGAAGYTF	TGTGCCAGCAGCAGAGGACAGGGGGCGGCTGGCTACACCTTC
TRBV11-2	15	TRBJ2-1	TRBD2	.	CASSHTSGAYNEQFF	TGTGCCAGCAGCCATACTAGCGGGGCTTACAATGAGCAGTTCTTC
TRBV10-3	13	TRBJ1-1	TRBD1	once	CAISGQGETEAFF	TGTGCCATCAGTGGCCAGGGGGAGACTGAAGCTTTCTTT
TRBV6-1	13	TRBJ2-7	.	.	CASSQGLLYEQYF	TGTGCCAGCAGCCAGGGACTGCTCTACGAGCAGTACTTC
TRBV7-7	20	TRBJ2-6	TRBD1	.	CASNPPRTGEILAGANVLTF	TGTGCTAGCAACCCTCCTCGGACAGGCGAGATTCTGGCTGGGGCCAACGTCCTGACTTTC
TRBV5-4	12	TRBJ2-7	.	.	CASSLDRSEQYF	TGTGCCAGCAGCTTGGACAGATCCGAGCAGTACTTC
TRBV5-1	15	TRBJ2-7	TRBD2	.	CASSFSGGFSYEQYF	TGCGCCAGCAGCTTTAGCGGGGGGTTCTCCTACGAGCAGTACTTC
TRBV10-2	13	TRBJ2-2	.	.	CASIRGYTGELFF	TGCGCCAGCATCCGAGGGTACACCGGGGAGCTGTTTTTT
TRBV5-6	14	TRBJ2-7	.	.	CASSIGTSAYEQYF	TGTGCCAGCAGCATTGGGACGTCGGCTTACGAGCAGTACTTC
TRBV6-4	16	TRBJ1-2	.	.	CASSDSRAPSGYGYTF	TGTGCCAGCAGTGACTCGAGGGCCCCCTCGGGCTATGGCTACACCTTC
TRBV28	15	TRBJ1-1	.	.	CASAKWAFEGTEAFF	TGTGCCAGCGCCAAATGGGCGTTCGAGGGCACTGAAGCTTTCTTT
TRBV2	12	TRBJ2-1	.	.	CASSSGLTEQFF	TGTGCCAGCAGTTCGGGGCTTACCGAGCAGTTCTTC
TRBV11-2	13	TRBJ2-7	.	.	CASSGGGVYEQYF	TGTGCCAGCAGCGGTGGGGGCGTCTACGAGCAGTACTTC
TRBV7-6	19	TRBJ1-6	TRBD1	.	CASSFVGTGVVLYNSPLHF	TGTGCCAGCAGCTTTGTGGGGACAGGGGTCGTACTATATAATTCACCCCTCCACTTT
TRBV7-8	18	TRBJ2-6	.	.	CASSSGPYPQSRANVLTF	TGTGCCAGCAGCTCTGGGCCTTACCCACAAAGTCGGGCCAACGTCCTGACTTTC
TRBV6-1	12	TRBJ2-5	TRBD2	.	CASRAGGPAQYF	TGTGCCAGCAGGGCGGGAGGGCCCGCCCAGTACTTC
TRBV10-2	10	TRBJ1-5	.	.	CAIPGQPQHF	TGCGCCATTCCAGGGCAGCCCCAGCATTTT
TRBV27	14	TRBJ1-6	TRBD1	.	CASRSGTDPSPLHF	TGTGCCAGCAGGTCGGGGACAGATCCTTCACCCCTCCACTTT
TRBV27	14	TRBJ2-3	.	.	CASRQRGATDTQYF	TGTGCCAGCAGACAGAGGGGGGCCACAGATACGCAGTATTTT
TRBV28	15	TRBJ1-4	.	.	CASTLWAGRDEKLFF	TGTGCCAGCACCCTATGGGCAGGGAGGGACGAAAAACTGTTTTTT
TRBV7-9	16	TRBJ2-7	TRBD2	.	CASSFRSGGSSYEQYF	TGTGCCAGCAGCTTCAGGAGCGGGGGGAGCTCCTACGAGCAGTACTTC
TRBV4-3	15	TRBJ2-3	TRBD1	.	CASSRGQGGPDTQYF	TGCGCCAGCAGCCGGGGACAGGGAGGTCCAGATACGCAGTATTTT
TRBV9	13	TRBJ2-2	.	.	CASGTGFAGELFF	TGTGCCAGCGGAACAGGGTTCGCCGGGGAGCTGTTTTTT
TRBV2	13	TRBJ2-7	TRBD2	.	CASSEGGSYEQYF	TGTGCCAGCAGTGAGGGGGGGTCCTACGAGCAGTACTTC
TRBV7-9	17	TRBJ2-4	.	.	CASSPVESGIAKNIQYF	TGTGCCAGCAGCCCAGTTGAAAGCGGAATAGCCAAAAACATTCAGTACTTC
TRBV27	15	TRBJ2-7	.	.	CASSLSAHDKYEQYF	TGTGCCAGCAGTTTATCGGCCCACGACAAGTACGAGCAGTACTTC
TRBV6-4	14	TRBJ1-4	.	.	CASPNEGVREKLFF	TGTGCCAGCCCGAACGAGGGGGTACGGGAAAAACTGTTTTTT
TRBV20-1	11	TRBJ2-7	.	.	CSARRVGEQYF	TGCAGTGCTAGACGCGTAGGCGAGCAGTACTTC
TRBV28	18	TRBJ2-3	TRBD1	.	CASSTRIGQGNKADTQYF	TGTGCCAGCAGTACCAGAATCGGACAGGGCAACAAAGCAGATACGCAGTATTTT
TRBV4-3	14	TRBJ2-7	TRBD2	.	CASSPGTIGYEQYF	TGCGCCAGCAGCCCGGGGACTATCGGCTACGAGCAGTACTTC
TRBV7-9	15	TRBJ2-7	.	once	CASSRFLQGRYEQYF	TGTGCCAGCAGCCGATTCCTCCAGGGACGCTACGAGCAGTACTTC
TRBV6-5	14	TRBJ1-2	.	.	CASSASTGFYGYAF	TGTGCCAGCAGCGCTAGTACAGGGTTCTATGGCTACGCCTTC
TRBV7-6	14	TRBJ2-5	.	few	CASSSPGTEIDQYF	TGTGCCAGCAGCTCCCCCGGGACCGAGATTGACCAGTACTTC
TRBV2	13	TRBJ1-2	.	.	CASSDSQAGGYTF	TGTGCCAGCAGTGATTCTCAGGCGGGTGGCTACACCTTC
TRBV7-8	13	TRBJ2-7	.	.	CASSWGGTYEQYF	TGTGCCAGCAGCTGGGGCGGAACCTACGAGCAGTACTTC
TRBV6-6	14	TRBJ2-7	TRBD1	.	CASREGTASYEQYF	TGTGCCAGCAGAGAAGGGACAGCGTCCTACGAGCAGTACTTC
TRBV6-1	16	TRBJ1-1	TRBD1	.	CASSDYIQGADTEAFF	TGTGCCAGCAGTGATTACATACAGGGGGCGGACACTGAAGCTTTCTTT
TRBV7-2	12	TRBJ2-5	.	.	CASSLMLETQYF	TGTGCCAGCAGCTTAATGTTAGAGACCCAGTACTTC
TRBV7-9	13	TRBJ2-7	.	once	CASSPPGTYEQYF	TGTGCCAGCAGCCCGCCCGGGACCTACGAGCAGTACTTC
TRBV5-8	14	TRBJ2-1	TRBD2	once	CASSLYGGAGEQFF	TGTGCCAGCAGCTTGTACGGGGGGGCCGGTGAGCAGTTCTTC
TRBV6-5	15	TRBJ1-5	.	.	CASSAGFYSNQPQHF	TGTGCCAGCAGCGCAGGGTTCTATAGCAATCAGCCCCAGCATTTT